This is a list of T cell receptor beta chains from one sample in a study of radiation and T cells in renal cell carcinoma. TCRdb keeps only in-frame clones here, not all; method: immunoSEQ multiplex PCR. The table records 50,000 to 75,000 clones, just under 80% of them present only once. Specimen: blood, collected from a patient whose treatment included radiotherapy and nephrectomy. The source of these receptors is a man in his sixties with renal cell carcinoma. Each CDR3 is given with its conserved first and last residue. The order of the fields is clone size, CDR3 length, J gene, D gene, V gene, CDR3 DNA, CDR3 protein. The D gene is left open where the match is weak. Some rows have no size entry. The others give once, few or many, or a class for an expanded clone.

- | 16 | TRBJ2-2 | TRBD1 | TRBV11-2 | TGTGCCAGCAGCTTAGGATGGACAGGTTGGACCGGGGAGCTGTTTTTT | CASSLGWTGWTGELFF
- | 18 | TRBJ2-2 | - | TRBV19 | TGTGCCAGTAGTGATGGACTACCGGAGGCTTTCAACACCGGGGAGCTGTTTTTT | CASSDGLPEAFNTGELFF
few | 14 | TRBJ2-2 | TRBD2 | TRBV6-1 | TGTGCCAGCGCGAGGGAGGGAGTGCCCGGGGAGCTGTTTTTT | CASAREGVPGELFF
- | 13 | TRBJ1-2 | TRBD1 | TRBV2 | TGTGCCAGCAGTGGGGACAGGGTAGATGGCTACACCTTC | CASSGDRVDGYTF
- | 15 | TRBJ1-4 | - | TRBV7-2 | TGTGCCAGCAGCCAGCAGGGTTGGACTAATGAAAAACTGTTTTTT | CASSQQGWTNEKLFF
few | 15 | TRBJ2-1 | TRBD2 | TRBV10-1 | TGCGCCAGCAGTGAGTTGGCTAGCGGGATGAATGAGCAGTTCTTC | CASSELASGMNEQFF
- | 15 | TRBJ1-4 | TRBD1 | TRBV2 | TGTGCCAGCAGAGCTGACAGGGCAACTAATGAAAAACTGTTTTTT | CASRADRATNEKLFF
once | 18 | TRBJ2-3 | TRBD1 | TRBV5-1 | TGCGCCAGCTCCGGGGGCCGACAGGGGGCATGGGGCACAGATACGCAGTATTTT | CASSGGRQGAWGTDTQYF
- | 13 | TRBJ1-6 | - | TRBV9 | TGTGCCAGCAGCGTAGGAGGAGGCTCACCCCTCCACTTT | CASSVGGGSPLHF
- | 15 | TRBJ1-2 | - | TRBV7-2 | TGTGCCAGCAGCTTAGAGGACAGCCTATACTATGGCTACACCTTC | CASSLEDSLYYGYTF
- | 17 | TRBJ2-1 | TRBD1 | TRBV5-1 | TGCGCCAGCACACCCATCGAGGGGGCAGAAATCTACAATGAGCAGTTCTTC | CASTPIEGAEIYNEQFF